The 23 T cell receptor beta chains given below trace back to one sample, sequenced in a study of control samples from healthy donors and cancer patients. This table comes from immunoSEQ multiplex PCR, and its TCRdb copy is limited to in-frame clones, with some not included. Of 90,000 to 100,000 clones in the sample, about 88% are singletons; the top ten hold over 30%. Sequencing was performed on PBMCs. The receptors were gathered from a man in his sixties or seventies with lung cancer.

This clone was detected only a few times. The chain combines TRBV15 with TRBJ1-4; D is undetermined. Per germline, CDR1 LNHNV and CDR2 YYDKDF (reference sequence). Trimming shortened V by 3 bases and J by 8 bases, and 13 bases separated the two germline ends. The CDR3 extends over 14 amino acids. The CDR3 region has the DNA TGTGCCACCAGCAGGGACCAAAACTCGGAAAAACTGTTTTTT. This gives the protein CATSRDQNSEKLFF.

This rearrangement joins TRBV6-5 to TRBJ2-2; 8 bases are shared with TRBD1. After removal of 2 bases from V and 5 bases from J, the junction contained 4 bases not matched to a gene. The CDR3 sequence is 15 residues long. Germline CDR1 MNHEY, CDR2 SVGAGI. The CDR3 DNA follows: TGTGCCAGCAGTTACGCAGGGGGCTATACCGGGGAGCTGTTTTTT. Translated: CASSYAGGYTGELFF.

CDR3 sequence reads: CSVGWGGFSEKLFF. The CDR3, as DNA: TGCAGCGTTGGGTGGGGGGGCTTTAGTGAAAAACTGTTTTTT. The chain uses TRBV29-1 and TRBJ1-4, with D tentatively TRBD1 (6 bases). Per the germline V gene, CDR1 is SQVTM and CDR2 is ANQGSEA. The CDR3 runs to 14 residues. With 4 bases removed from V and 7 bases from J, the gap between germline ends came to 16 bases. Filled out from reference TRBV29-1 and TRBJ1-4, the complete variable domain reads SAVISQKPSRDICQRGTSLTIQCQVDSQVTMMFWYRQQPGQSLTLIATANQGSEATYESGFVIDKFPISRPNLTFSTLTVSNMSPEDSSIYLCSVGWGGFSEKLFFGSGTQLSVL.

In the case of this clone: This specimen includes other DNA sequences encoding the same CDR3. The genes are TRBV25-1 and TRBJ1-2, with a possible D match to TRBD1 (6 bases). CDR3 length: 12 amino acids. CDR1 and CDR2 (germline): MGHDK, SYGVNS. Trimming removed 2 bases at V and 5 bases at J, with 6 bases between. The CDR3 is CASSEQGYGYTF. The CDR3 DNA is TGTGCCAGCAGTGAACAGGGGTATGGCTACACCTTC.

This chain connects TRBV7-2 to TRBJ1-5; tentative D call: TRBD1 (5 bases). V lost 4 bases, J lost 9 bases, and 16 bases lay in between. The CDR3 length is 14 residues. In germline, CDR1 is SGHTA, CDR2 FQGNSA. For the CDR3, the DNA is TGTGCCAGCAGCTCCCGACAGACTCTCAGGCCCCAGCATTTT. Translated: CASSSRQTLRPQHF.

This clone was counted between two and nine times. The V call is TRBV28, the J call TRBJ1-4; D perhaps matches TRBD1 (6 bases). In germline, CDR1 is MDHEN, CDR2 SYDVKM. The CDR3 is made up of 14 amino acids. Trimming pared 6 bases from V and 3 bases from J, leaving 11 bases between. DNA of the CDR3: TGTGCCAGCAGCCTACGGACAGCTAATGAAAAACTGTTTTTT. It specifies CASSLRTANEKLFF.

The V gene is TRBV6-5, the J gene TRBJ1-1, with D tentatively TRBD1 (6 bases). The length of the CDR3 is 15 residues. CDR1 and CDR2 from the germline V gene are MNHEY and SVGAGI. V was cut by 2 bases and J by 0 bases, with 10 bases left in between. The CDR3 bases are TGTGCCAGCAGTTACGTCAGGGGTTTGAACACTGAAGCTTTCTTT. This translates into CASSYVRGLNTEAFF.

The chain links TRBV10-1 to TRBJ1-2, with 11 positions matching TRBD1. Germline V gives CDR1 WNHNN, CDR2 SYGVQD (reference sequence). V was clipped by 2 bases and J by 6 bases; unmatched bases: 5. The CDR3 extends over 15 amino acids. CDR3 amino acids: CASSEAGTGGDGYTF. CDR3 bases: TGCGCCAGCAGTGAGGCCGGGACAGGGGGTGATGGCTACACCTTC.

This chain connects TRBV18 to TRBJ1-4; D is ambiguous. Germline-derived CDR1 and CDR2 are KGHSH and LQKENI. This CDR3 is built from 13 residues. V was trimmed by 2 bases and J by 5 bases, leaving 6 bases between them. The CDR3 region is CASSPGINEKLFF. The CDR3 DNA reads TGTGCCAGCTCACCAGGCATAAATGAAAAACTGTTTTTT. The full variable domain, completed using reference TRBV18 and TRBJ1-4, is NAGVMQNPRHLVRRRGQEARLRCSPMKGHSHVYWYRQLPEEGLKFMVYLQKENIIDESGMPKERFSAEFPKEGPSILRIQQVVRGDSAAYFCASSPGINEKLFFGSGTQLSVL.

In DNA, the CDR3 is TGTGCCAGTAGTATAAATCGGGGGAAGCCGCCCCAGCATTTT. Translation gives CASSINRGKPPQHF. The chain recombines TRBV19 with TRBJ1-5, with TRBD1 as a possible D gene (5 bases). CDR1 is LNHDA, CDR2 SQIVND, per germline (reference sequence). This CDR3 contains 14 residues. V dropped 2 bases and J dropped 9 bases, with 14 bases sitting between them.

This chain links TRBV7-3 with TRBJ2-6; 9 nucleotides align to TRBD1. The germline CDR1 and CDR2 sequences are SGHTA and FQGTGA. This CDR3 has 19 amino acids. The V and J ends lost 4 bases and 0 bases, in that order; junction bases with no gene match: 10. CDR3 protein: CASSSTGGPMSSGANVLTF. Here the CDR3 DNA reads TGTGCCAGCAGCTCGACAGGGGGTCCTATGTCCTCTGGGGCCAACGTCCTGACTTTC.

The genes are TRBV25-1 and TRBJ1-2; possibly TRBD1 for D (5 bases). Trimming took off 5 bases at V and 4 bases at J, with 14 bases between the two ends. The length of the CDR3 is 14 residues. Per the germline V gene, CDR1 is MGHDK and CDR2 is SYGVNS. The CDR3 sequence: CASSHDTGGYGYTF. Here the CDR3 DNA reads TGTGCCAGCAGTCATGACACCGGGGGCTATGGCTACACCTTC.

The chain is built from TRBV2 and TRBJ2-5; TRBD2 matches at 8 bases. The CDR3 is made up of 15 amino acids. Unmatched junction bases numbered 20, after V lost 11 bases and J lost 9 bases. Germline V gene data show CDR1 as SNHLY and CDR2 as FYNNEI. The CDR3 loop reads CARKEPGLDRVSQYF. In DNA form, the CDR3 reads TGTGCCCGTAAAGAACCGGGACTAGATCGTGTGTCCCAGTACTTC.

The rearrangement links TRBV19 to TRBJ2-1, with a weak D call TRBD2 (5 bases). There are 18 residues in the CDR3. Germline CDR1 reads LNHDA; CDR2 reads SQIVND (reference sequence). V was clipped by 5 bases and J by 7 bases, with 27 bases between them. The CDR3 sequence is CASSDNGRRSSSGNEQFF. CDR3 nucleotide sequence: TGTGCCAGTAGTGATAACGGCCGCAGGTCGTCTTCGGGGAATGAGCAGTTCTTC.

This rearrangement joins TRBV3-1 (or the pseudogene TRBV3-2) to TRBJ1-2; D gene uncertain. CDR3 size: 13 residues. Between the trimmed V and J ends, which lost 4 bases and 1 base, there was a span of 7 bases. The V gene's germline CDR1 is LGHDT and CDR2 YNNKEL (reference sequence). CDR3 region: CASSRDLNYGYTF. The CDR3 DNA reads TGTGCCAGCAGCCGGGATCTTAACTATGGCTACACCTTC.

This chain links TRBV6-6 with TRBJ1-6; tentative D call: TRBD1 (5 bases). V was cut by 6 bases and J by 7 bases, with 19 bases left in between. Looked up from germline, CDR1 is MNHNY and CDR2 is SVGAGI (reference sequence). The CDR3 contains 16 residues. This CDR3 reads CASSLGQGRENSPLHF. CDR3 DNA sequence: TGTGCCAGCAGCCTTGGACAAGGGAGGGAAAATTCACCCCTCCACTTT.

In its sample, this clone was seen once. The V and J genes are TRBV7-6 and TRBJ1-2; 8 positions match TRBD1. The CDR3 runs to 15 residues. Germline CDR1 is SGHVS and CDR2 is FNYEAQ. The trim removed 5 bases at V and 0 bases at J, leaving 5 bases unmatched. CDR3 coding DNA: TGTGCCAGCAGCCCGACAGGGGTAGCTAACTATGGCTACACCTTC. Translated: CASSPTGVANYGYTF.

The CDR3 protein is CASSTGAGANVLTF. CDR3 nucleotide sequence: TGTGCCAGCAGCACAGGGGCTGGGGCCAACGTCCTGACTTTC. The chain recombines TRBV7-9 with TRBJ2-6, with 7 positions matching TRBD1. Per germline, CDR1 SEHNR and CDR2 FQNEAQ (reference sequence). J was trimmed by 2 bases and V by 5 bases; bases with no gene match: 0. This CDR3 region has 14 residues.

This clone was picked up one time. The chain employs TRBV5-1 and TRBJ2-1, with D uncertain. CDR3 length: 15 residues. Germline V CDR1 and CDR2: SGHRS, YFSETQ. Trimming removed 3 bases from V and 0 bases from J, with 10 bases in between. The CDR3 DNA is TGCGCCAGCAGCTCCCCCGGCACCTCCTACAATGAGCAGTTCTTC. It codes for CASSSPGTSYNEQFF. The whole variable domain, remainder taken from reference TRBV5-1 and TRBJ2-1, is KAGVTQTPRYLIKTRGQQVTLSCSPISGHRSVSWYQQTPGQGLQFLFEYFSETQRNKGNFPGRFSGRQFSNSRSEMNVSTLELGDSALYLCASSSPGTSYNEQFFGPGTRLTVL.

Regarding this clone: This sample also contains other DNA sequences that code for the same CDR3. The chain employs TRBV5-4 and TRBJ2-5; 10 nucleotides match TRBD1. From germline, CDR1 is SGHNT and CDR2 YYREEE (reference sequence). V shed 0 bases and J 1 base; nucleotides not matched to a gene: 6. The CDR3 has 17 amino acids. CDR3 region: CASSLGGTGATQETQYF. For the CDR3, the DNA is TGTGCCAGCAGCTTGGGGGGGACAGGGGCGACCCAAGAGACCCAGTACTTC.

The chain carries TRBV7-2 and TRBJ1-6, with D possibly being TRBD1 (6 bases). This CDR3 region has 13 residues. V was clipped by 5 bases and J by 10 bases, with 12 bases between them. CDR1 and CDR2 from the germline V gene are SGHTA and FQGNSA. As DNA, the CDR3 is TGTGCCAGCAGCCGGACAGAAAACTCACCCCTCCACTTT. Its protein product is CASSRTENSPLHF.

The CDR3 DNA sequence: TGTGCCAGCAGGAAGACAGGGGGCGGGCGTGAAAAACTGTTTTTT. Amino acid sequence: CASRKTGGGREKLFF. The rearrangement joins TRBV28 to TRBJ1-4; 10 bases map to TRBD1. V dropped 6 bases and J dropped 7; count of bases not matched to a gene: 8. The CDR3 totals 15 residues. In germline, CDR1 is MDHEN, CDR2 SYDVKM.

The CDR3 DNA reads TGTGCCAGCAGCCGGGAGGGCCGTACTGAAGCTTTCTTT. Translating it yields CASSREGRTEAFF. The genes are TRBV3-1 (or the pseudogene TRBV3-2) and TRBJ1-1; no clear D. Germline loops: CDR1 LGHDT, CDR2 YNNKEL (reference sequence). V dropped 4 bases and J dropped 5 bases, with 11 bases sitting between them. This CDR3 spans 13 amino acids.